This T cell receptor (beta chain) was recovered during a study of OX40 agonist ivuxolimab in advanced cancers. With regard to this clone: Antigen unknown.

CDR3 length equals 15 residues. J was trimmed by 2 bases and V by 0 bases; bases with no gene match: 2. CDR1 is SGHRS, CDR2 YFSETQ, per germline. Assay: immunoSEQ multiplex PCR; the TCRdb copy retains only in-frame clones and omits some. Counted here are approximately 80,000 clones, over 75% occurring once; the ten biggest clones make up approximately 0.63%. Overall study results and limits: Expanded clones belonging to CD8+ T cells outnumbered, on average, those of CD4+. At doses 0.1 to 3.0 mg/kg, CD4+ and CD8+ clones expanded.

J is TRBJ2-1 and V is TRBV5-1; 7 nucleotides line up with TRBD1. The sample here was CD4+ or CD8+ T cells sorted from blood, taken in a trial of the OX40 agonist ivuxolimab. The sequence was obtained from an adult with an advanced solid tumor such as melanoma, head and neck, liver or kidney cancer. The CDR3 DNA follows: TGCGCCAGCAGCTTGGAAGGGGGCCCCTACAATGAGCAGTTCTTC. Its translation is CASSLEGGPYNEQFF.